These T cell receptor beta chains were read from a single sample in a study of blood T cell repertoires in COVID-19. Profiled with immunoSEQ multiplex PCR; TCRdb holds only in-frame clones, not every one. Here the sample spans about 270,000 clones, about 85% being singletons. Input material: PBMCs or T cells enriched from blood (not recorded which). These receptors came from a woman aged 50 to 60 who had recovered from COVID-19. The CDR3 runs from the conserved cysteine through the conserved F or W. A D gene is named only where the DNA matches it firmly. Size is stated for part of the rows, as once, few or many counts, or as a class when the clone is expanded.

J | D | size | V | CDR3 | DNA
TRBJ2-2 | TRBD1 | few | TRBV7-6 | CASSTQGGGTGELFF | TGTGCCAGCAGCACACAGGGGGGCGGCACCGGGGAGCTGTTTTTT
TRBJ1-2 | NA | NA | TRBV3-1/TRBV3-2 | CASSRTANYGYTF | TGTGCCAGCAGCCGGACAGCTAACTATGGCTACACCTTC
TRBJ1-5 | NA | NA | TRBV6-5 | CASSTIAGNQPQHF | TGTGCCAGCAGCACAATCGCGGGAAATCAGCCCCAGCATTTT
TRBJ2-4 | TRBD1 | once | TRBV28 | CASSFVGQGLNIQYF | TGTGCCAGCAGTTTTGTAGGACAGGGGTTAAACATTCAGTACTTC
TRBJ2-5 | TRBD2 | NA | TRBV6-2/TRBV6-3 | CASSYRTSFGETQYF | TGTGCCAGCAGTTACCGGACTAGTTTCGGGGAGACCCAGTACTTC
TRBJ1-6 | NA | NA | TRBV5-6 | CASSAPTADNSPLHF | TGTGCCAGCAGCGCCCCGACAGCAGATAATTCACCCCTCCACTTT
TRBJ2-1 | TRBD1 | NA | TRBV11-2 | CASSRTGLNEQFF | TGTGCCAGCAGCCGGACAGGGCTAAATGAGCAGTTCTTC
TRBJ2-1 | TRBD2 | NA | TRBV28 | CASSSQPGLAGFYNEQFF | TGTGCCAGCAGTTCCCAACCGGGACTAGCGGGTTTCTACAATGAGCAGTTCTTC
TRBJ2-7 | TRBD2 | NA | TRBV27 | CASSLLWDSGVYEQYF | TGTGCCAGCAGTTTACTCTGGGATAGCGGGGTGTACGAGCAGTACTTC
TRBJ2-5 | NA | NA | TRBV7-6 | CASGLRTLETQYF | TGTGCCAGCGGGCTCCGGACACTAGAGACCCAGTACTTC
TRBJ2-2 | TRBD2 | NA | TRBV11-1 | CASRQSGSNTGELFF | TGTGCCAGCAGGCAAAGCGGGAGTAATACCGGGGAGCTGTTTTTT
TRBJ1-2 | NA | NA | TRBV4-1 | CASSQDSSNYGYTF | TGCGCCAGCAGCCAAGATAGCAGTAACTATGGCTACACCTTC
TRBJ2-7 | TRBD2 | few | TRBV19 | CASSRHAPRSGGAYEQYF | TGTGCCAGTAGTAGACATGCCCCTCGGTCGGGAGGGGCCTACGAGCAGTACTTC
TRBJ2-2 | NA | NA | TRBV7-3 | CASSRANTGELFF | TGTGCCAGCAGCCGTGCGAACACCGGGGAGCTGTTTTTT
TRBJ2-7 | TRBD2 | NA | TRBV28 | CASSLGGSAGGSYEQYF | TGTGCCAGCAGCCTAGGGGGTTCAGCGGGAGGGTCCTACGAGCAGTACTTC
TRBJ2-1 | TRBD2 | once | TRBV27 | CASLTYGGGRIGNEQFF | TGTGCCAGTCTGACTTATGGAGGCGGGAGAATCGGCAATGAGCAGTTCTTC